This T cell receptor beta chain is from a study of blood T cell repertoires in COVID-19. On the study more broadly: PBMCs, B-cell-depleted T cells, or T cells provided the cDNA or gDNA that made up the material.

CDR1 MGHRA and CDR2 YSYEKL come from the germline V gene. CDR3 length: 16 amino acids. Trimming pared 3 bases from V and 1 base from J, leaving 16 bases between. Assay used: immunoSEQ multiplex PCR; TCRdb lists only in-frame clones, some missing. Altogether about 270,000 clones are present, about 85% being singletons, with the ten largest covering less than 15%. The chain links TRBV4-1 to TRBJ2-7, with D possibly being TRBD1 (6 bases). This receptor was obtained from a human donor in a cohort sampled during active COVID-19. Sequenced material: peripheral blood. CDR3 coding DNA: TGCGCCAGCAGCCACCCCCTGGGGGCGCGGTCCTACGAGCAGTACTTC. Amino acid sequence: CASSHPLGARSYEQYF.